The clone carrying this TCR beta chain appeared a few times. The antigen is undetermined. Unique molecular identifiers tagged individual cDNA molecules. TCRdb used MiXCR to reprocess the 5' RACE reads, holding one entry per CDR3 protein. Of about 55,000 distinct CDR3 sequences listed, about 15% are singletons. This CDR3 has 16 residues. V was pared by 2 bases and J by 4 bases, with 8 bases of the junction left unmatched. The germline gives CDR1 SGHRS, CDR2 YFSETQ. The entry originates in a study of early T cells in non-severe SARS-CoV-2 infection. Study details: The chains were unpaired, and the sequenced material was bulk RNA from unsorted whole blood. Study results and limitations: The matching step, a VDJdb search, favored anti-spike CD8 responses and missed private and CD4 specificities.

This chain links TRBV5-1 with TRBJ2-3; 9 bases match TRBD2. Sequencing used whole blood, obtained at baseline. The clonotype was recovered from an adult who was a healthcare worker with PCR-confirmed SARS-CoV-2 infection or an uninfected control (not recorded which). CDR3 sequence (DNA): TGCGCCAGCAGCTTTTTCGGCGGGGGGGCCCCAGATACGCAGTATTTT. This codes for CASSFFGGGAPDTQYF.